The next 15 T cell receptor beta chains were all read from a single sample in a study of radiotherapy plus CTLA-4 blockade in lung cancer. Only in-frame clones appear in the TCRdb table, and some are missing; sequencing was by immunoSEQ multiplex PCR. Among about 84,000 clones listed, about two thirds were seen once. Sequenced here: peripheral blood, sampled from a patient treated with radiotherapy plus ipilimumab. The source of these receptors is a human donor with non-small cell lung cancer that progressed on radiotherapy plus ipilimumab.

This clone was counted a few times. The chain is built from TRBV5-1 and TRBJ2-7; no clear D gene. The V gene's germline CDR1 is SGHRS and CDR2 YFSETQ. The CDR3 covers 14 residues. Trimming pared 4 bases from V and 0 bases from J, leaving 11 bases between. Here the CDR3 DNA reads TGCGCCAGCAGCCCCCCATCCTCCTCCTACGAGCAGTACTTC. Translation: CASSPPSSSYEQYF.

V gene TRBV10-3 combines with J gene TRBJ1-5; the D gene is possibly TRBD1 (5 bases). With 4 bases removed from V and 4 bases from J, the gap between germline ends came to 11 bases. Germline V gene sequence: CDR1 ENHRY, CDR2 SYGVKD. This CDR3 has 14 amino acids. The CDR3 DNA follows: TGTGCCATCAGTGGAGGGGTTGGGAATCAGCCCCAGCATTTT. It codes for CAISGGVGNQPQHF.

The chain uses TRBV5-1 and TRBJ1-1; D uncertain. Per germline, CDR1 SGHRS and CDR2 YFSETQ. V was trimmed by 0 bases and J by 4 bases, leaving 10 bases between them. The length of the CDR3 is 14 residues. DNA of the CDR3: TGCGCCAGCAGCTTGGAAGGTGGGTTCACTGAAGCTTTCTTT. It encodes CASSLEGGFTEAFF.

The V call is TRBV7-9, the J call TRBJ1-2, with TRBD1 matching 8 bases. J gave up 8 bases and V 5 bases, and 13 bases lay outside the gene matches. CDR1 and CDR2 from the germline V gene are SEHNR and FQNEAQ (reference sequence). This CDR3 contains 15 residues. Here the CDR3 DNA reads TGTGCCAGCAGCCAACAGGGGGGCAGTATCGTCGGCTACACCTTC. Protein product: CASSQQGGSIVGYTF.

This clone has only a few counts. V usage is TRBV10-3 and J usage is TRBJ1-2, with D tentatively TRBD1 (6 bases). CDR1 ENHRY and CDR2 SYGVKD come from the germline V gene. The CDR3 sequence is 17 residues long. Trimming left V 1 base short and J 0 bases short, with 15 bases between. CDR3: CAISELGNRDSNYGYTF. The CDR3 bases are TGTGCCATCAGTGAGTTGGGGAACAGGGATTCTAACTATGGCTACACCTTC.

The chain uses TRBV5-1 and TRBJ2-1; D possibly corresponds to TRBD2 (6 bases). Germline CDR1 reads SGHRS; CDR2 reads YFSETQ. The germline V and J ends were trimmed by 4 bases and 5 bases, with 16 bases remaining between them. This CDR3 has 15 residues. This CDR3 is CASSPGGNLNNEQFF. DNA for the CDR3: TGCGCCAGCAGCCCTGGCGGGAATTTAAACAATGAGCAGTTCTTC. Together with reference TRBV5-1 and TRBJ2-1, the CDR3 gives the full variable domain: KAGVTQTPRYLIKTRGQQVTLSCSPISGHRSVSWYQQTPGQGLQFLFEYFSETQRNKGNFPGRFSGRQFSNSRSEMNVSTLELGDSALYLCASSPGGNLNNEQFFGPGTRLTVL.

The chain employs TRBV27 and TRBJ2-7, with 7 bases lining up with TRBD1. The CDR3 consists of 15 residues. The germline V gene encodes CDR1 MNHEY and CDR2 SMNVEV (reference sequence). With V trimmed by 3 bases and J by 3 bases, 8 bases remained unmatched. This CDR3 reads CASSFGTDPGYEQYF. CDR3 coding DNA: TGTGCCAGCAGTTTCGGGACAGACCCAGGCTACGAGCAGTACTTC.

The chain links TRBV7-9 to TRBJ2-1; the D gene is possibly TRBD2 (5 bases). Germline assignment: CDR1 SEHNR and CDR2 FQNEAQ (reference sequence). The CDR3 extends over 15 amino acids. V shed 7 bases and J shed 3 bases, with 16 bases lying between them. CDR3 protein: CASNFLQDFYNEQFF. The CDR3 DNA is TGTGCCAGCAACTTTCTCCAGGACTTCTACAATGAGCAGTTCTTC. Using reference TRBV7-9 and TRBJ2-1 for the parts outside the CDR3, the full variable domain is DTGVSQNPRHKITKRGQNVTFRCDPISEHNRLYWYRQTLGQGPEFLTYFQNEAQLEKSRLLSDRFSAERPKGSFSTLEIQRTEQGDSAMYLCASNFLQDFYNEQFFGPGTRLTVL.

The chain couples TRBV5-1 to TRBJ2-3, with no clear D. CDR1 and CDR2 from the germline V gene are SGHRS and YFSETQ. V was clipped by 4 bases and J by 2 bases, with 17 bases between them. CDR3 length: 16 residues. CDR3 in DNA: TGCGCCAGCAGCCCCCTTGGGCAGGAGCTCACAGATACGCAGTATTTT. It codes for CASSPLGQELTDTQYF.

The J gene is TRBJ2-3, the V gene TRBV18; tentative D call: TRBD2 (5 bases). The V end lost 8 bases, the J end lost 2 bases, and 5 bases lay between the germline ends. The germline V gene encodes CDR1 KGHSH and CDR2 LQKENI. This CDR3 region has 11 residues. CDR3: CASLATDTQYF. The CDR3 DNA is TGTGCCAGCCTAGCCACAGATACGCAGTATTTT.

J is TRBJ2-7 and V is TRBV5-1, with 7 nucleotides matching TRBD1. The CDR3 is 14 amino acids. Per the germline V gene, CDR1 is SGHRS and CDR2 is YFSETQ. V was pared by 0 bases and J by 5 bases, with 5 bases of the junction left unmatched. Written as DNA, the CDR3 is TGCGCCAGCAGCTTGGGCGACAGGGCTCACGAGCAGTACTTC. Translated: CASSLGDRAHEQYF.

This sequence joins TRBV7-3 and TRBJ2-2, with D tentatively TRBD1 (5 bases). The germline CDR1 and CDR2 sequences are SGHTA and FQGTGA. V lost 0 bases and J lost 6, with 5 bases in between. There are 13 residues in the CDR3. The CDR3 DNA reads TGTGCCAGCAGCTTAACAGGGGCCGGGGAGCTGTTTTTT. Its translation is CASSLTGAGELFF.

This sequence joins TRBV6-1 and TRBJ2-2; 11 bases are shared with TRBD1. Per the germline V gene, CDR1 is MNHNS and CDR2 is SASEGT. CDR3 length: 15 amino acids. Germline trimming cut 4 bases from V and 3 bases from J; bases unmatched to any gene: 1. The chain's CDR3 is CASSGGQGDTGELFF. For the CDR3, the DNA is TGTGCCAGCAGTGGGGGACAGGGGGACACCGGGGAGCTGTTTTTT.

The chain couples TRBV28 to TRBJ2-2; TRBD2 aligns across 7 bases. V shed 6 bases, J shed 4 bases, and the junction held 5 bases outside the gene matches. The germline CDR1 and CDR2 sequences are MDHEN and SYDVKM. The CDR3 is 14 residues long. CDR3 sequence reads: CASRGGLSTGELFF. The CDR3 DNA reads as TGTGCCAGCAGGGGGGGGTTGTCCACCGGGGAGCTGTTTTTT.

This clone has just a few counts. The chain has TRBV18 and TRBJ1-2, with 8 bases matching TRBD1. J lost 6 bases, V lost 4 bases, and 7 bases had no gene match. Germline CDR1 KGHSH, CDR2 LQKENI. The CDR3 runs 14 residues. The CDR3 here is CASSRTGLRDGYTF. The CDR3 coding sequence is TGTGCCAGCTCACGGACAGGGCTACGGGATGGCTACACCTTC.